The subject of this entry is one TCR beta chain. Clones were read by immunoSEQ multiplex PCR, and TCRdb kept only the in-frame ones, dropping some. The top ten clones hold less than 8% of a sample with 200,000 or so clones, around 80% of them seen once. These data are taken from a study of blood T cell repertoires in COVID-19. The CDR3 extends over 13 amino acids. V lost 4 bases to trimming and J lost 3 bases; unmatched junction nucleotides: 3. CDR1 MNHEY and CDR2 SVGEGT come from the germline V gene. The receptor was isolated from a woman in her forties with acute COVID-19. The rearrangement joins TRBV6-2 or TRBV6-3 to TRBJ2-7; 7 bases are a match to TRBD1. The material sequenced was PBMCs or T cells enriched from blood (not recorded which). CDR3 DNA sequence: TGTGCCAGCAGTTTATCAGGGGGCTACGAGCAGTACTTC. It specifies CASSLSGGYEQYF.